The sequence of this TCR beta chain was determined in a study of shared clonotypes between healthy human individuals (dated by TCRdb to 2019 to 2021). In the study overall: A couple of women and a few men aged 18 to 49 years were included in the cohort. Different laboratories and diverse techniques were used to prepare libraries and sequence TCR repertoires, to increase sequencing depth and limit assay-specific biases. Each donor's leukapheresis produced roughly between about 0.85 and 10 billion PBMCs. For each donor, CD4 naive and CD4 memory were each run on three plates, CD8 naive on two plates, and CD8 memory on one plate. Blood TCR repertoires of roughly 5 healthy adults were deeply sequenced to estimate repertoire size and the extent of clonotype sharing between individuals. Broad study findings and their caveats: The genetic and exposure-history diversity represented was limited by the small number of donors. Even with the large sequencing depth, rarefaction of the sorted-subset datasets indicated that sequencing was incomplete. Across a handful of donors, about 5% of naive CD4, approximately 3.6% of naive CD8, roughly 2.3% of memory CD4, and under 0.45% of memory CD8 clonotypes were shared. Sampling was limited to blood, and TCR repertoires in tissue likely differ from TCR repertoires in blood. Naive subsets generally had larger estimated clonotype richness than memory subsets. Pairwise subsampling led to the expectation that sequencing depth would affect the degree of clonotype sharing among donors. Compared with non-shared clonotypes, clonotypes shared by all four sorted-subset donors had higher generation probabilities.

The CDR3 has 16 amino acids, counting the end cysteine and phenylalanine. The read is trimmed to its CDR3 DNA, 48 bases read in frame from base 1. Via the germline V gene (reference sequence), CDR1 is MNHEY and CDR2 SMNVEV. After removal of 4 bases from V and 2 bases from J, the junction retains 10 bases not matched to a gene. TCR CDR3 regions were amplified from genomic DNA by multiplex PCR using the deep immunoSEQ assay. For each cell subset, the extracted genomic DNA was distributed evenly across all wells of several immunoSEQ 96-well plates, and each plate served as one replicate. For sorted subsets, roughly 190 ng of genomic DNA, equivalent to some 30,000 T cell genomes, went into each replicate PCR. Purified libraries were measured with a Qubit 3.0 fluorometer, size-checked on a Bioanalyzer 2100, and measured again with the KAPA Library Quantification kit. Every immunoSEQ 96-well plate was sequenced on a separate single-read 150-cycle Illumina NextSeq 550 flow cell. In the original analysis: The immunoSEQ output contained only junctional sequences without quality scores, so filtering could not match that applied to full-length reads. Sequences were annotated with PyIR, a Python wrapper for IgBLAST v1.9, using IMGT germline references to assign V/J genes and CDR3. Reads were removed for weak V/J assignments (E-value above 1e-6), missing CDR3, stop codons, out-of-frame junctions, or ambiguous translated residues. V3J clonotypes were defined as sequences sharing the same inferred V gene, J gene, and CDR3 amino acid sequence. To compute the percentage overlap between repertoires, the number of shared unique clonotypes was divided by the size of the smaller repertoire. Three approaches were used to assess repertoire richness: RTK rarefaction, the Chao1 estimator, and Recon v2.1 estimates of unobserved clonotypes. Generation probabilities for all TCRbeta clonotypes obtained by the gDNA method from a handful of donors were computed using OLGA. Held by TCRdb, this immuneACCESS table contains in-frame sequences only and omits some clones. Under half of the omission traces to an unresolved V gene where checked; the cause of the rest is unknown. Clone size and the V and J calls come from that table; the DNA yielded D and trimming. This sample gives about 1.1 million clones in total; around 78% of them show up just once. The leading ten clones occupy 0.61% of the sample.

A note on this clone: Its antigen specificity is not known. Within one base of it there is no much larger clone, and no base qualities were kept.

The donors were healthy, HIV-negative adults with no recently reported acute infections or vaccinations. Every donor was a Caucasian adult living in Nashville, Tennessee, USA. CD4+ T cells were enriched by magnetic negative selection, after which naive cells were positively selected on CD45RA and the negative fraction was taken as the memory subset. Blood was obtained by leukapheresis, after which PBMCs were separated by Ficoll-Histopaque density gradient centrifugation and cryopreserved in liquid nitrogen vapor phase. Analytical flow cytometry was used to check the purity and quantity of every magnetically sorted T cell population. From each sorted fraction, genomic DNA was isolated and quantified by UV absorbance on a Nanodrop 2000c.

The V and J segments used are TRBV27 and TRBJ2-5, and TRBD1 aligns with 7 junction nucleotides. The sample was memory CD4+ T cells from PBMCs. This specimen's cell subset or site label, per the study, means: CD45RA-negative fraction. This receptor was taken from a man between 18 and 35 years old in good health. Some clones in this sample may be carry-over from other donors' samples. This receptor has the CDR3 CASSSASWDRQETQYF. At the DNA level, the sequence is TGTGCCAGCAGTTCAGCCTCCTGGGACAGACAAGAGACCCAGTACTTC.